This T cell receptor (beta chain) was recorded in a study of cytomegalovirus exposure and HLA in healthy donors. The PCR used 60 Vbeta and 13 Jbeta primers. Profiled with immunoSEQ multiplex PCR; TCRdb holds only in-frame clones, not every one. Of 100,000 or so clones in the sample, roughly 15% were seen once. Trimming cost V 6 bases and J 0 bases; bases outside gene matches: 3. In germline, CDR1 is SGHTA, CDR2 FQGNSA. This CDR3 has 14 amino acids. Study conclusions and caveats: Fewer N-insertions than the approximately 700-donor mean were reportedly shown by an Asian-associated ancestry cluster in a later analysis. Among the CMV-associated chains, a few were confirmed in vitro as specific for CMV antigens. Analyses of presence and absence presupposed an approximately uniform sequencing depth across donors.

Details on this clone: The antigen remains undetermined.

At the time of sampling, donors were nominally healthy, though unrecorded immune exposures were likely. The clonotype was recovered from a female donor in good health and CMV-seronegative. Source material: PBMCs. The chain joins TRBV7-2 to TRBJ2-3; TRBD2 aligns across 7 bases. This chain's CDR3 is CASRPGLSTDTQYF. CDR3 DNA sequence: TGTGCCAGCAGACCGGGACTAAGCACAGATACGCAGTATTTT.